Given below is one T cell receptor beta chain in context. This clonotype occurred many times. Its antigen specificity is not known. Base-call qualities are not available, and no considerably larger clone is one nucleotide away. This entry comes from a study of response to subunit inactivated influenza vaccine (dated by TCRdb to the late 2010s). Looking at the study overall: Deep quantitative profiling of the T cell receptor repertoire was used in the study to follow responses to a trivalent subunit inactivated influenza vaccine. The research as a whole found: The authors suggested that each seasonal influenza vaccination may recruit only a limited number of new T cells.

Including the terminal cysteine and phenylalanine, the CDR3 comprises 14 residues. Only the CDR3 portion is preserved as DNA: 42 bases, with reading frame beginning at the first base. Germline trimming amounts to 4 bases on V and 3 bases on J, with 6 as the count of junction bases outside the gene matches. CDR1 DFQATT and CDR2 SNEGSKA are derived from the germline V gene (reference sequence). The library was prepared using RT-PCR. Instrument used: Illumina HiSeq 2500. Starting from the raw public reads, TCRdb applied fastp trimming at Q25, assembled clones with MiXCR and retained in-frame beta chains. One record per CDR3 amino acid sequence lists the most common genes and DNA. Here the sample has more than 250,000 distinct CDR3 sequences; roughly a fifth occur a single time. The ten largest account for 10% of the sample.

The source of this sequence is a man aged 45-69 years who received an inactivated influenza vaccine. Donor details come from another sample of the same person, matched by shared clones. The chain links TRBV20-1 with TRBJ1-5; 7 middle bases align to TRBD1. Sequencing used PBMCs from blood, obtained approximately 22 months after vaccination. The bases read TGCAGTGCTAAATTCGGGACAGCCAATCAGCCCCAGCATTTT. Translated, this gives CSAKFGTANQPQHF.